The 5 T cell receptor beta chains below all came from one sample that was sequenced in a study of OX40 agonist ivuxolimab in advanced cancers. Only in-frame clones appear in the TCRdb table, and some are missing; sequencing was by immunoSEQ multiplex PCR. This sample has fewer than 80,000 clones, with roughly nine tenths found just once. The material was CD4+ or CD8+ T cells sorted from blood, obtained in a trial of the OX40 agonist ivuxolimab. The receptors come from an adult with an advanced solid tumor such as melanoma, head and neck, liver or kidney cancer.

A remark on this clone: The sample carries other DNA sequences with the same CDR3. The rearrangement links TRBV19 to TRBJ1-4; D is uncertain. The V end was cut by 1 base, the J end by 0 bases, with 6 bases between. Germline lookup yields CDR1 LNHDA and CDR2 SQIVND (reference sequence). The CDR3 contains 15 residues. The CDR3 DNA is TGTGCCAGTAGTATAGCCGGGGCAACTAATGAAAAACTGTTTTTT. It codes for CASSIAGATNEKLFF.

This clone was counted only a few times. The V call is TRBV7-9, the J call TRBJ1-2; the match to TRBD1 covers 7 bases. This CDR3 has 15 residues. Per germline, CDR1 SEHNR and CDR2 FQNEAQ (reference sequence). Trimming cost V 5 bases and J 2 bases; bases outside gene matches: 8. CDR3 loop: CASSIQGVMNYGYTF. The CDR3 nucleotides are TGTGCCAGCAGCATTCAGGGGGTAATGAACTATGGCTACACCTTC.

This clone has only one observation. CDR3 sequence reads: CASSLYGLAGEWYEQYF. In nucleotides, the CDR3 is TGTGCCAGCAGTTTATACGGACTAGCGGGAGAATGGTACGAGCAGTACTTC. This rearrangement joins TRBV28 to TRBJ2-7; 13 positions match TRBD2. CDR3 size: 17 residues. Germline V gives CDR1 MDHEN, CDR2 SYDVKM. Unmatched junction bases numbered 7, after V lost 1 base and J lost 4 bases.

The rearrangement joins TRBV30 to TRBJ2-2; D remains ambiguous. This CDR3 is 15 amino acids long. Germline V gene lookup returns CDR1 GTSNPN and CDR2 SVGIG (reference sequence). The V end was cut by 4 bases, the J end by 4 bases, with 16 bases between. The CDR3 coding sequence is TGTGCCTGGACCGTCACCCCCCCAGGCACCGGGGAGCTGTTTTTT. Translated: CAWTVTPPGTGELFF.

V is TRBV7-6 and J is TRBJ2-5; D is ambiguous. CDR1 and CDR2 from the germline V gene are SGHVS and FNYEAQ. V lost 2 bases to trimming and J lost 8 bases, with 18 bases between them. CDR3 length: 15 residues. CDR3 in amino acids: CASSLMAEIAGTQYF. The CDR3 bases are TGTGCCAGCAGCTTAATGGCAGAAATCGCAGGAACCCAGTACTTC.